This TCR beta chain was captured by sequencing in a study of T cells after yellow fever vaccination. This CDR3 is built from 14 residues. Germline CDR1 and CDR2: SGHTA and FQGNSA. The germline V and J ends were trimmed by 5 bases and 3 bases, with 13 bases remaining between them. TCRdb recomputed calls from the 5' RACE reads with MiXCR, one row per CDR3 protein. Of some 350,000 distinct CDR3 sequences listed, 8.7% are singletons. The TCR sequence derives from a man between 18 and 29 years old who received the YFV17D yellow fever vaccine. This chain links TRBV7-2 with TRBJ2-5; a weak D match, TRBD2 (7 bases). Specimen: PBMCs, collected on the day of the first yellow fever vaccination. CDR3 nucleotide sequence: TGTGCCAGCAGCGTTAGGGGGGGGGAAGAGACCCAGTACTTC. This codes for CASSVRGGEETQYF.